The 25 T cell receptor beta chains reported below all come from one sample, sequenced in a study of cytomegalovirus exposure and HLA in healthy donors. Profiling relied on immunoSEQ multiplex PCR, and the TCRdb table lists in-frame clones only, not all of them. The data show more than 60,000 clones, with approximately 90% seen just once and approximately 1.5% held by the top ten. Sequences were obtained from PBMCs. Receptor source: a woman between 18 and 29 years old in good health and CMV-seronegative.

V is TRBV4-3 and J is TRBJ1-2; D possibly corresponds to TRBD1 (5 bases). Looked up from germline, CDR1 is LGHNA and CDR2 is YSLEER. There are 16 residues in the CDR3. The V end lost 0 bases, the J end lost 7 bases, and 18 bases lay between the germline ends. CDR3 sequence (DNA): TGCGCCAGCAGCCAAGATAGGTTTTCGGGGGTGGGTGGCTACACCTTC. It is translated as CASSQDRFSGVGGYTF.

The rearrangement links TRBV9 to TRBJ2-1, with 10 bases identical to TRBD2. The CDR3 runs to 15 residues. J was trimmed by 0 bases and V by 4 bases; bases with no gene match: 1. Looked up from germline, CDR1 is SGDLS and CDR2 is YYNGEE. DNA for the CDR3: TGTGCCAGCAGCTCTAGCGGGAGCTCCTACAATGAGCAGTTCTTC. Encoded protein: CASSSSGSSYNEQFF.

The chain links TRBV10-2 to TRBJ2-5, with 12 bases fitting TRBD2. J lost 5 bases, V lost 8 bases, and 6 bases had no gene match. This CDR3 has 14 residues. CDR1 and CDR2 from the germline V gene are WSHSY and SAAADI. The CDR3 region is CASRLAGVGETQYF. As DNA, the CDR3 is TGCGCCAGCCGACTAGCGGGAGTAGGGGAGACCCAGTACTTC.

This chain connects TRBV5-1 to TRBJ2-3, with 15 bases that match TRBD2. The CDR3 extends over 17 amino acids. Germline lookup yields CDR1 SGHRS and CDR2 YFSETQ. After removal of 3 bases from V and 8 bases from J, the junction contained 10 bases not matched to a gene. CDR3 DNA: TGCGCCAGCAGCTCACGGACTAGCGGGGGGGCCCGCGGTACGCAGTATTTT. Translation: CASSSRTSGGARGTQYF.

The chain carries TRBV2 and TRBJ2-5; D may be TRBD2 (5 bases). Germline CDR1 reads SNHLY; CDR2 reads FYNNEI. Deletions cut 5 bases from V and 4 bases from J, with 11 bases between. This CDR3 comprises 13 residues. This CDR3 reads CASSRDLRETQYF. DNA for the CDR3: TGTGCCAGCAGTCGGGATCTGCGAGAGACCCAGTACTTC.

V and J are TRBV13 and TRBJ2-5; D possibly corresponds to TRBD1 (5 bases). The CDR3 sequence is 13 residues long. Germline V gene lookup returns CDR1 PRHDT and CDR2 FYEKMQ (reference sequence). Trimming removed 1 base from V and 5 bases from J, with 8 bases in between. The CDR3 nucleotides are TGTGCCAGCAGCTTAGAAGGGGCGGAGACCCAGTACTTC. Translation gives CASSLEGAETQYF. Supplemented by reference TRBV13 and TRBJ2-5, the full variable domain reads AAGVIQSPRHLIKEKRETATLKCYPIPRHDTVYWYQQGPGQDPQFLISFYEKMQSDKGSIPDRFSAQQFSDYHSELNMSSLELGDSALYFCASSLEGAETQYFGPGTRLLVL.

The V call is TRBV7-8, the J call TRBJ1-1, with D unclear. V was trimmed by 3 bases and J by 5 bases, leaving 7 bases between them. Germline V lookup: CDR1 SGHVS, CDR2 FQNEAQ. The CDR3 is 12 residues long. CDR3 amino acids: CASSFQVTEAFF. As DNA, the CDR3 is TGTGCCAGCAGCTTTCAGGTAACTGAAGCTTTCTTT.

The chain carries TRBV6-1 and TRBJ2-1, with 8 bases fitting TRBD2. V was pared by 2 bases and J by 9 bases, with 6 bases of the junction left unmatched. This CDR3 has 14 amino acids. The germline gives CDR1 MNHNS, CDR2 SASEGT. CDR3: CASSERGGGLEQFF. The CDR3 DNA reads as TGTGCCAGCAGTGAACGGGGCGGGGGGCTTGAGCAGTTCTTC.

The table lists this clone with a few counts. V usage is TRBV14 and J usage is TRBJ1-2, with TRBD1 identical over 8 bases. This CDR3 has 11 amino acids. Losses at the gene ends were 8 bases for V and 4 bases for J; bases not matched to a gene: 0. Germline CDR1 reads SGHDN; CDR2 reads FVKESK. The CDR3 DNA reads as TGTGCCAGCGGACAGGGCTATGGCTACACCTTC. Translating it yields CASGQGYGYTF.

This chain connects TRBV30 to TRBJ1-1; a possible D gene is TRBD1 (5 bases). V gave up 3 bases and J gave up 4 bases, with 12 bases separating them. The germline gives CDR1 GTSNPN, CDR2 SVGIG (reference sequence). The CDR3 loop spans 13 amino acids. The DNA of the CDR3 is TGTGCCTGGAGGTCCCCAGGGTTCACTGAAGCTTTCTTT. It encodes CAWRSPGFTEAFF.

V usage is TRBV6-4 and J usage is TRBJ2-2; 8 bases map to TRBD1. The CDR3 length is 15 residues. In germline, CDR1 is MRHNA, CDR2 SNTAGT. V lost 3 bases, J lost 2 bases, and 2 bases stayed unmatched. CDR3 in DNA: TGTGCCAGCAGTGAACAGGGGGGAAACACCGGGGAGCTGTTTTTT. Amino acids: CASSEQGGNTGELFF.

The chain links TRBV7-8 to TRBJ2-1; possibly TRBD1 for D (5 bases). The CDR3 is 15 residues long. Germline assignment: CDR1 SGHVS and CDR2 FQNEAQ. V was pared by 1 base and J by 6 bases, with 13 bases between. CDR3 nucleotides: TGTGCCAGCAGCTTAGTTGGCAGGGAAAGCAATGAGCAGTTCTTC. It yields the protein CASSLVGRESNEQFF.

V usage is TRBV11-2 and J usage is TRBJ1-4; possibly TRBD1 for D (5 bases). This CDR3 is built from 15 residues. The V gene lost 0 bases and the J gene lost 5 bases, with 10 bases spanning the gap. Germline CDR1 is SGHAT and CDR2 is FQNNGV. CDR3 region: CASSLEGGRNEKLFF. CDR3 in DNA: TGTGCCAGCAGCTTAGAGGGGGGAAGAAATGAAAAACTGTTTTTT.

This clone was observed a single time. The chain couples TRBV21-1 to TRBJ2-2; the D segment call TRBD2 is taken from the table without a DNA check. TRBV21-1 is a listed pseudogene. This CDR3 is built from 17 residues. CDR3 in DNA: TGTGCCAGCAGCAAAGACGCTAGCGGATCGAACACCGGGGAGCTGTTTTTT. Encoded protein: CASSKDASGSNTGELFF.

DNA for the CDR3: TGCGCCAGCAGCCAAGGACTAGCGGGGGGGCTGGATACGCAGTATTTT. Its protein product is CASSQGLAGGLDTQYF. The rearrangement uses TRBV4-3 and TRBJ2-3; the match to TRBD2 covers 14 bases. Germline CDR1 reads LGHNA; CDR2 reads YSLEER. The CDR3 length is 16 residues. V lost 1 base to trimming and J lost 6 bases; unmatched junction nucleotides: 3.

The rearrangement links TRBV7-3 to TRBJ1-3; D uncertain. From germline, CDR1 is SGHTA and CDR2 FQGTGA. The length of the CDR3 is 13 residues. With 5 bases removed from V and 2 bases from J, the gap between germline ends came to 7 bases. Here the CDR3 reads CASSPSAGNTIYF. Here the CDR3 DNA reads TGTGCCAGCAGCCCATCAGCTGGAAACACCATATATTTT.

V gene TRBV6-5 combines with J gene TRBJ2-7; 10 bases are a match to TRBD2. The ends lost 4 bases at V and 7 bases at J; junction bases unmatched: 4. CDR3 size: 13 residues. Looked up from germline, CDR1 is MNHEY and CDR2 is SVGAGI. The CDR3 DNA sequence: TGTGCCAGCAGTTCGGGACTAGCGCTAGAGCAGTACTTC. This codes for CASSSGLALEQYF.

The V gene is TRBV11-1, the J gene TRBJ2-3; D might be TRBD2 (5 bases). The CDR3 has 14 residues. Germline V gene sequence: CDR1 SGHAT, CDR2 FQDESV (reference sequence). The V and J ends lost 5 bases and 9 bases respectively, with 18 bases between them. CDR3 DNA: TGTGCCAGCAGCCCTGGCCCGACTACTAGGACGCAGTATTTT. It is translated as CASSPGPTTRTQYF.

V and J are TRBV6-5 and TRBJ1-3; maybe TRBD1 (5 bases). The CDR3 has 15 amino acids. The germline gives CDR1 MNHEY, CDR2 SVGAGI. Trimming cost V 2 bases and J 2 bases, with 10 bases left between them. The CDR3 sequence is CASSYRRGAGNTIYF. The CDR3 nucleotides are TGTGCCAGCAGTTACCGACGGGGGGCTGGAAACACCATATATTTT.

The chain uses TRBV30 and TRBJ1-2; TRBD1 is a possible D gene (5 bases). V lost 1 base and J lost 3, with 12 bases in between. This CDR3 region has 14 residues. CDR1 is GTSNPN and CDR2 is SVGIG in the germline V gene (reference sequence). The CDR3 loop reads CAWSDFGGDYGYTF. Written as DNA, the CDR3 is TGTGCCTGGAGTGATTTCGGGGGGGACTATGGCTACACCTTC.

The CDR3 loop reads CASARGGSTDTQYF. For the CDR3, the DNA is TGCGCCAGCGCCCGGGGGGGAAGCACAGATACGCAGTATTTT. The chain carries TRBV5-1 and TRBJ2-3; 8 bases are a match to TRBD2. J was trimmed by 0 bases and V by 7 bases; bases with no gene match: 4. Germline loops: CDR1 SGHRS, CDR2 YFSETQ. CDR3 size: 14 residues.

The chain couples TRBV9 to TRBJ2-1; the match to TRBD1 covers 7 bases. Trimming cost V 3 bases and J 6 bases; bases outside gene matches: 3. Germline-derived CDR1 and CDR2 are SGDLS and YYNGEE. The CDR3 is 13 residues long. The CDR3, as DNA: TGTGCCAGCAGCGAAAACAGGGGCAATGAGCAGTTCTTC. Encoded protein: CASSENRGNEQFF.

The chain carries TRBV11-2 and TRBJ2-3; weak D call: TRBD1 (7 bases). The CDR3 is 16 residues long. With 1 base removed from V and 9 bases from J, the gap between germline ends came to 20 bases. The V gene's germline CDR1 is SGHAT and CDR2 FQNNGV. The CDR3 bases are TGTGCCAGCAGCTTAGGATCGGGACAGACCGGGAGCACGCAGTATTTT. It translates to CASSLGSGQTGSTQYF. The full variable domain, its missing parts supplied by reference TRBV11-2 and TRBJ2-3, is EAGVAQSPRYKIIEKRQSVAFWCNPISGHATLYWYQQILGQGPKLLIQFQNNGVVDDSQLPKDRFSAERLKGVDSTLKIQPAKLEDSAVYLCASSLGSGQTGSTQYFGPGTRLTVL.

The genes are TRBV5-4 and TRBJ2-7; TRBD2 is a possible D gene (5 bases). Germline lookup yields CDR1 SGHNT and CDR2 YYREEE (reference sequence). The ends were cut back, 0 bases at V and 5 bases at J, with 12 bases in the middle. The CDR3 length is 14 residues. The CDR3 nucleotides read TGTGCCAGCAGCTTGGTCGAGGGTCCCGACGAGCAGTACTTC. This sequence encodes CASSLVEGPDEQYF.

This chain joins TRBV19 and TRBJ2-7; 16 bases match TRBD2. Unmatched junction bases numbered 5, after V lost 6 bases and J lost 6 bases. This CDR3 is built from 15 residues. Germline-derived CDR1 and CDR2 are LNHDA and SQIVND (reference sequence). The CDR3 spells CASRRGLAGGFEQYF. The DNA for the CDR3 is TGTGCCAGTAGACGGGGACTAGCGGGAGGGTTCGAGCAGTACTTC.